This T cell receptor (beta chain) was sequenced for a study of blood T cell repertoires in COVID-19. The overall study: Collection of acute and convalescent COVID-19 samples took place in the United States, Italy and Spain. PBMCs, B-cell-depleted T cells, or T cells were the source of the cDNA or gDNA that made up the material.

Original processing notes: Estimates of nucleated cell counts were drawn from the amplification of reference gene primers. TCRdb's copy holds only in-frame clones and misses some; the assay was immunoSEQ multiplex PCR. V and J calls and clone size are as listed in that table; D and trimming were resolved from the DNA. The repertoire holds roughly 250,000 clones, with about 76% as singletons. Trimming stripped 4 bases from V and 0 bases from J, with 5 bases between. Per germline, CDR1 SGHNT and CDR2 YYREEE (reference sequence). The CDR3 totals 12 residues. Sample: peripheral blood. This sequence originates from a woman in her sixties with active or convalescent COVID-19. The chain uses TRBV5-4 and TRBJ2-7; D possibly corresponds to TRBD2 (5 bases). The DNA for the CDR3 is TGTGCCAGCAGCGGGAGCTCCTACGAGCAGTACTTC. The encoded protein is CASSGSSYEQYF.